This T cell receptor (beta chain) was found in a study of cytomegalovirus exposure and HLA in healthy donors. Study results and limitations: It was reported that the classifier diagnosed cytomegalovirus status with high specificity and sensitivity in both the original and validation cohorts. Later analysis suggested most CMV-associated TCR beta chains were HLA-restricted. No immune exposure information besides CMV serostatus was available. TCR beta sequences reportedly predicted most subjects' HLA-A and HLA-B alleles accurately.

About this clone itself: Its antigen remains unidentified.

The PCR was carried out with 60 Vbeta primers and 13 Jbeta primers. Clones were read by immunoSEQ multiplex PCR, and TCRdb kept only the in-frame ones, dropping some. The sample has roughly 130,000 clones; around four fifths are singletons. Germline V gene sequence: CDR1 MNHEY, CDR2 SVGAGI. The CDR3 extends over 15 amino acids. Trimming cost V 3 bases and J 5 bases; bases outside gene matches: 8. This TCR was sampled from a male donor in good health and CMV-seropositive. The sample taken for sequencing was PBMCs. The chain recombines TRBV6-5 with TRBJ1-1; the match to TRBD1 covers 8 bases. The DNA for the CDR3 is TGTGCCAGCAGTTATACGCAGGGGGCGATTACTGAAGCTTTCTTT. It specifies CASSYTQGAITEAFF.